What follows are 19 T cell receptor beta chains derived from one specimen sequenced in a study of cytomegalovirus exposure and HLA in healthy donors (dated by TCRdb to 2016 to 2017). Receptors were amplified or captured by the immunoSEQ multiplex PCR assay. A mixture of 60 forward primers for TCR Vbeta segments and 13 reverse primers for TCR Jbeta segments was used in the multiplex PCR. TCRdb's version of the immuneACCESS table is confined to in-frame rearrangements and falls short of the full clone set. An unresolved V gene accounts for under half of the shortfall where checked; the remainder is of unknown origin. The sample table contains some 170,000 clones; only one count was recorded for 70% to 75% of them. Approximately 2.9% of the sample is held by the ten biggest clonotypes. Sequencing was done on a sample of PBMCs. Receptors originate from a male donor in good health and CMV-seronegative.

V and J are TRBV28 and TRBJ1-2; D is undetermined. The CDR3 extends over 11 amino acids. The germline V and J ends were trimmed by 3 bases and 5 bases, with 4 bases remaining between them. The germline V gene encodes CDR1 MDHEN and CDR2 SYDVKM. The CDR3 region is CASSFLYGYTF. The DNA for the CDR3 is TGTGCCAGCAGTTTCCTATATGGCTACACCTTC.

This sequence joins TRBV27 and TRBJ2-2; D is perhaps TRBD2 (5 bases). V was trimmed by 6 bases and J by 2 bases, leaving 19 bases between them. Germline V gene lookup returns CDR1 MNHEY and CDR2 SMNVEV (reference sequence). This CDR3 comprises 17 residues. The CDR3 here is CASSLVPLVRNTGELFF. CDR3 sequence (DNA): TGTGCCAGCAGCCTAGTCCCACTAGTGCGTAACACCGGGGAGCTGTTTTTT.

This clone showed up just a few times. The rearrangement links TRBV7-3 to TRBJ1-2; D perhaps matches TRBD1 (6 bases). The germline V and J ends were trimmed by 5 bases and 7 bases, with 17 bases remaining between them. Germline loops: CDR1 SGHTA, CDR2 FQGTGA. The CDR3 is 14 amino acids. The CDR3 region is CASSPTGGAGGYTF. The CDR3 DNA follows: TGTGCCAGCAGCCCTACGGGGGGGGCTGGTGGCTACACCTTC.

This clone has only one observation. The gene calls are TRBV6-5 and TRBJ1-2; no firm D call. Per the germline V gene, CDR1 is MNHEY and CDR2 is SVGAGI. The ends were cut back, 5 bases at V and 0 bases at J, with 13 bases in the middle. The CDR3 extends over 15 amino acids. In DNA, the CDR3 is TGTGCCAGCAGTCGCGAGGGTAATGCTAACTATGGCTACACCTTC. Residues: CASSREGNANYGYTF.

The genes are TRBV6-6 and TRBJ1-3; 7 positions match TRBD1. Looked up from germline, CDR1 is MNHNY and CDR2 is SVGAGI (reference sequence). This CDR3 has 14 amino acids. Unmatched junction bases numbered 5, after V lost 6 bases and J lost 3 bases. The CDR3 sequence is CASSFTGDGNTIYF. CDR3 in DNA: TGTGCCAGCAGCTTTACAGGGGATGGAAACACCATATATTTT.

The V call is TRBV7-3, the J call TRBJ2-7, with TRBD2 identical over 7 bases. The CDR3 sequence is 11 residues long. J was trimmed by 7 bases and V by 4 bases; bases with no gene match: 1. Germline CDR1 reads SGHTA; CDR2 reads FQGTGA. As DNA, the CDR3 is TGTGCCAGCAGCTCCGGGGGGGAGCAGTACTTC. Its translation is CASSSGGEQYF.

V is TRBV20-1 and J is TRBJ2-7; D gene ambiguous. CDR1 is DFQATT, CDR2 SNEGSKA, per germline (reference sequence). The germline V and J ends were trimmed by 3 bases and 0 bases, with 3 bases remaining between them. This CDR3 is built from 11 residues. In DNA form, the CDR3 reads TGCAGTGCTAGCCTCTCCTACGAGCAGTACTTC. Protein product: CSASLSYEQYF.

V gene TRBV7-9 combines with J gene TRBJ1-5, with 7 positions matching TRBD1. Germline V gene data show CDR1 as SEHNR and CDR2 as FQNEAQ (reference sequence). The junction had 5 bases not matched to a gene; V was cut back by 7 bases and J by 5 bases. There are 13 residues in the CDR3. The CDR3 DNA follows: TGTGCCAGCACCCGACAGGGAGATCAGCCCCAGCATTTT. Translation: CASTRQGDQPQHF. Combining the CDR3 with reference TRBV7-9 and TRBJ1-5 gives the whole variable domain DTGVSQNPRHKITKRGQNVTFRCDPISEHNRLYWYRQTLGQGPEFLTYFQNEAQLEKSRLLSDRFSAERPKGSFSTLEIQRTEQGDSAMYLCASTRQGDQPQHFGDGTRLSIL.

This clone is a singleton in its sample. V usage is TRBV4-2 and J usage is TRBJ1-6; 7 bases are a match to TRBD1. This CDR3 spans 17 amino acids. Looked up from germline, CDR1 is LGHNA and CDR2 is YNFKEQ. V lost 1 base, J lost 5 bases, and 8 bases stayed unmatched. CDR3 residues: CASSQAGTAPNNSPLHF. In DNA, the CDR3 is TGTGCCAGCAGCCAAGCAGGGACAGCTCCTAATAATTCACCCCTCCACTTT.

The genes are TRBV4-1 and TRBJ2-1, with 8 bases that match TRBD1. This CDR3 has 17 amino acids. Per germline, CDR1 MGHRA and CDR2 YSYEKL. The ends lost 3 bases at V and 9 bases at J; junction bases unmatched: 16. CDR3 amino acids: CASSHAAAPTGAIEQFF. The CDR3 DNA is TGCGCCAGCAGCCACGCAGCCGCACCGACAGGGGCCATTGAGCAGTTCTTC.

CDR3 DNA: TGCGCCAGCAGCTCAAGAACAGGACAGGACTACAATGAGCAGTTCTTC. Protein sequence: CASSSRTGQDYNEQFF. V gene TRBV5-1 combines with J gene TRBJ2-1, with 7 bases aligning to TRBD1. There are 16 residues in the CDR3. Germline V gene data show CDR1 as SGHRS and CDR2 as YFSETQ. The V gene end was trimmed by 3 bases and the J gene end by 3 bases; junction bases not matched to a gene: 9.

This clone was seen a handful of times. V is TRBV4-1 and J is TRBJ1-4; D may be TRBD1 (5 bases). Trimming left V 1 base short and J 2 bases short, with 8 bases between. The CDR3 runs to 15 residues. The germline V gene has CDR1 MGHRA and CDR2 YSYEKL. Here the CDR3 reads CASSQVGGTNEKLFF. CDR3 DNA: TGCGCCAGCAGCCAAGTCGGGGGGACTAATGAAAAACTGTTTTTT.

This clone showed up just once. The V call is TRBV7-8, the J call TRBJ2-1, with 13 nucleotides matching TRBD2. V dropped 5 bases and J dropped 4; count of bases not matched to a gene: 8. The CDR3 has 17 residues. The germline V gene has CDR1 SGHVS and CDR2 FQNEAQ. The CDR3 DNA is TGTGCCAGCAGCGGGGGACTAGCGGGACGGGAGTACAATGAGCAGTTCTTC. Translated, it gives CASSGGLAGREYNEQFF.

This clone was seen just once. V and J are TRBV9 and TRBJ2-1, with 8 bases matching TRBD2. V lost 0 bases, J lost 7 bases, and 6 bases stayed unmatched. The germline V gene has CDR1 SGDLS and CDR2 YYNGEE. CDR3 length: 15 amino acids. The CDR3 nucleotides read TGTGCCAGCAGCGTAGAGGCTAGCGGGTCGAATGAGCAGTTCTTC. Encoded protein: CASSVEASGSNEQFF.

This sequence joins TRBV28 and TRBJ1-5; the D gene is possibly TRBD1 (5 bases). The CDR3 sequence is 15 residues long. Germline CDR1 reads MDHEN; CDR2 reads SYDVKM. Trimming pared 5 bases from V and 3 bases from J, leaving 14 bases between. CDR3 coding DNA: TGTGCCAGCAGTATCCGTCCGGACATCAATCAGCCCCAGCATTTT. It specifies CASSIRPDINQPQHF.

J is TRBJ1-2 and V is TRBV5-1; 7 positions match TRBD1. Losses at the gene ends were 4 bases for V and 2 bases for J; bases not matched to a gene: 5. Germline V CDR1 and CDR2: SGHRS, YFSETQ. This CDR3 is 14 amino acids long. The CDR3 nucleotides are TGCGCCAGCAGCGCGGGACAGACCAACTATGGCTACACCTTC. It specifies CASSAGQTNYGYTF.

CDR3: CASSFGRGPGGAFF. The CDR3 coding sequence is TGTGCCAGCAGTTTCGGCAGGGGCCCGGGGGGGGCTTTCTTT. This rearrangement joins TRBV28 to TRBJ1-1, with D perhaps matching TRBD1 (6 bases). Germline V lookup: CDR1 MDHEN, CDR2 SYDVKM. V was pared by 3 bases and J by 11 bases, with 19 bases between. The CDR3 is 14 residues long.

The rearrangement links TRBV6-6 to TRBJ2-1; 11 bases line up with TRBD2. Per the germline V gene, CDR1 is MNHNY and CDR2 is SVGAGI (reference sequence). V lost 11 bases to trimming and J lost 6 bases; unmatched junction nucleotides: 15. The CDR3 covers 16 residues. The CDR3 DNA reads TGTGCCGGCTCAACGGGGGGGACTAGCGGAGCCAATGAGCAGTTCTTC. It codes for CAGSTGGTSGANEQFF.

The chain has TRBV7-8 and TRBJ1-2; 8 nucleotides agree with TRBD1. The germline V gene has CDR1 SGHVS and CDR2 FQNEAQ. The CDR3 consists of 15 residues. J gave up 5 bases and V 5 bases, and 10 bases lay outside the gene matches. DNA of the CDR3: TGTGCCAGCAGCCCTACTACGACAGGGGATTATGGCTACACCTTC. Encoded protein: CASSPTTTGDYGYTF.